The 9 T cell receptor beta chains reported below all come from one sample, sequenced in a study of T cells after posttransplantation cyclophosphamide. The repertoire was sequenced with immunoSEQ multiplex PCR; TCRdb's copy has only in-frame clones and lacks some. Here the sample spans some 2,100 clones, 85% to 95% being singletons. Sequenced input: naive CD8+ T cells sorted from PBMCs. The receptor set was obtained from a woman between 55 and 75 years old in good health, CMV-negative, and a related stem cell transplant donor.

The CDR3 region is CASSFSATSGTEQFF. CDR3 coding DNA: TGTGCCAGCAGTTTTTCGGCGACTAGCGGCACTGAGCAGTTCTTC. The rearrangement links TRBV27 to TRBJ2-1, with 9 bases matching TRBD2. Germline CDR1 MNHEY, CDR2 SMNVEV (reference sequence). Trimming took 3 bases from V and 9 from J; bases not matched to a gene: 9. The CDR3 has 15 amino acids.

CDR3 sequence reads: CASSTRTGNGYTF. DNA for the CDR3: TGTGCCAGCAGCACCCGGACAGGGAATGGCTACACCTTC. This sequence joins TRBV14 and TRBJ1-2; the match to TRBD1 covers 8 bases. The V and J ends lost 5 bases and 6 bases, in that order; junction bases with no gene match: 5. The CDR3 contains 13 residues. The germline V gene has CDR1 SGHDN and CDR2 FVKESK.

Here the CDR3 reads CASSQDEGTGYYEQYF. CDR3 DNA sequence: TGCGCCAGCAGCCAAGATGAGGGGACAGGGTACTACGAGCAGTACTTC. The rearrangement uses TRBV4-1 and TRBJ2-7; TRBD1 matches at 9 bases. This CDR3 region has 16 residues. V shed 0 bases, J shed 3 bases, and the junction held 6 bases outside the gene matches. The V gene's germline CDR1 is MGHRA and CDR2 YSYEKL.

The rearrangement joins TRBV14 to TRBJ1-2; 10 bases line up with TRBD1. CDR3 length: 13 amino acids. Trimming took 4 bases from V and 7 from J; bases not matched to a gene: 3. CDR1 and CDR2 from the germline V gene are SGHDN and FVKESK. Here the CDR3 reads CASSPGQGVGYTF. CDR3 bases: TGTGCCAGCAGCCCCGGACAGGGGGTTGGCTACACCTTC.

CDR3: CATTGLAGGRSYNEQFF. In DNA, the CDR3 is TGTGCCACCACGGGACTAGCGGGAGGAAGGTCCTACAATGAGCAGTTCTTC. The rearrangement links TRBV10-3 to TRBJ2-1; TRBD2 matches 15 bases. Germline V gene sequence: CDR1 ENHRY, CDR2 SYGVKD. The CDR3 covers 17 residues. The junction had 8 bases not matched to a gene; V was cut back by 10 bases and J by 1 base.

The rearrangement uses TRBV5-1 and TRBJ1-3; D is possibly TRBD1 (6 bases). V lost 0 bases to trimming and J lost 7 bases, with 8 bases between them. The CDR3 has 13 residues. Per germline, CDR1 SGHRS and CDR2 YFSETQ. The CDR3 protein is CASSLGGGNTIYF. The CDR3, as DNA: TGCGCCAGCAGCTTGGGCGGGGGCAACACCATATATTTT.

The V and J genes are TRBV28 and TRBJ1-2; TRBD1 matches 9 bases. V lost 6 bases and J lost 0; bases outside the gene matches: 11. From germline, CDR1 is MDHEN and CDR2 SYDVKM. The CDR3 loop spans 17 amino acids. The CDR3, as DNA: TGTGCCAGCAGATCCCCTCAGTGGACAGGGGCTAACTATGGCTACACCTTC. This gives the protein CASRSPQWTGANYGYTF.

This chain connects TRBV19 to TRBJ1-5; a weak D match, TRBD1 (6 bases). V was pared by 3 bases and J by 4 bases, with 13 bases between. CDR3 length equals 15 residues. Germline lookup yields CDR1 LNHDA and CDR2 SQIVND (reference sequence). The CDR3 here is CASSIGSRGNQPQHF. The CDR3 bases are TGTGCCAGTAGTATTGGGAGCAGGGGAAATCAGCCCCAGCATTTT.

The chain joins TRBV7-9 to TRBJ2-3; 8 bases map to TRBD2. CDR1 is SEHNR and CDR2 is FQNEAQ in the germline V gene (reference sequence). The CDR3 runs 14 residues. After removal of 8 bases from V and 5 bases from J, the junction contained 9 bases not matched to a gene. CDR3 in amino acids: CASGGSGELDTQYF. DNA of the CDR3: TGTGCCAGCGGCGGTAGCGGGGAACTAGATACGCAGTATTTT.